These 24 T cell receptor beta chains originate from one sample sequenced in a study of shared clonotypes between healthy human individuals. Clones were sequenced by immunoSEQ multiplex PCR, and TCRdb holds only the in-frame ones, with some missing. This repertoire shows approximately 1.4 million clones, about 98% found once; its top ten account for around 0.47%. Sequenced input: naive CD4+ T cells sorted from blood. Sample subset: CD45RA+ positively selected. All receptors derive from a man younger than 40 in good health.

Of note for this clone: Other DNA sequences within the sample encode an identical CDR3. The J gene is TRBJ1-1, the V gene TRBV5-1; D unclear. The V gene lost 4 bases and the J gene lost 0 bases, with 10 bases spanning the gap. The CDR3 runs to 14 residues. Germline CDR1 is SGHRS and CDR2 is YFSETQ. The CDR3 bases are TGCGCCAGCAGCCTGGGAGCTATGAACACTGAAGCTTTCTTT. As protein: CASSLGAMNTEAFF.

In DNA, the CDR3 is TGTGCCAGCAGTGTAAACCACCCCTCCCAAGAGACCCAGTACTTC. It codes for CASSVNHPSQETQYF. The chain recombines TRBV2 with TRBJ2-5, with D uncertain. In germline, CDR1 is SNHLY, CDR2 FYNNEI. The CDR3 covers 15 residues. The germline V and J ends were trimmed by 4 bases and 1 base, with 13 bases remaining between them.

The chain joins TRBV5-6 to TRBJ2-3; D remains ambiguous. Per germline, CDR1 SGHDT and CDR2 YYEEEE. The CDR3 has 12 residues. With 7 bases removed from V and 4 bases from J, the gap between germline ends came to 10 bases. CDR3 amino acids: CASASRPDTQYF. In DNA form, the CDR3 reads TGTGCCAGCGCTTCCCGTCCAGATACGCAGTATTTT.

The V gene is TRBV25-1, the J gene TRBJ2-2, with TRBD2 matching over 9 bases. After removal of 3 bases from V and 13 bases from J, the junction contained 6 bases not matched to a gene. CDR1 and CDR2 (germline): MGHDK, SYGVNS. The CDR3 totals 13 residues. The CDR3 DNA reads TGTGCCAGCAGTGATTTACTAGCGGGTGGGCTGTTTTTT. Its protein product is CASSDLLAGGLFF. Full variable domain (remainder filled in from reference TRBV25-1 and TRBJ2-2): EADIYQTPRYLVIGTGKKITLECSQTMGHDKMYWYQQDPGMELHLIHYSYGVNSTEKGDLSSESTVSRIRTEHFPLTLESARPSHTSQYLCASSDLLAGGLFFGEGSRLTVL.

This clone is a singleton in its sample. The chain uses TRBV18 and TRBJ2-3; maybe TRBD2 (5 bases). Trimming cost V 4 bases and J 0 bases, with 23 bases left between them. The CDR3 is made up of 19 amino acids. CDR1 and CDR2 from the germline V gene are KGHSH and LQKENI. The CDR3 here is CASSRETSTALGSTDTQYF. The CDR3 DNA sequence: TGTGCCAGCTCACGGGAGACTTCCACAGCCCTAGGGAGCACAGATACGCAGTATTTT.

This CDR3 is CASSKEGFVTQYF. CDR3 sequence (DNA): TGTGCCAGCAGCAAAGAGGGGTTTGTGACCCAGTACTTC. The chain uses TRBV6-6 and TRBJ2-5; D tentatively fits TRBD1 or TRBD2 (5 bases each). The CDR3 has 13 amino acids. Germline CDR1 MNHNY, CDR2 SVGAGI (reference sequence). The V and J ends lost 6 bases and 7 bases respectively, with 15 bases between them.

V and J are TRBV29-1 and TRBJ2-7; D possibly corresponds to TRBD1 (6 bases). Germline V gene data show CDR1 as SQVTM and CDR2 as ANQGSEA. Trimming stripped 4 bases from V and 0 bases from J, with 13 bases between. The CDR3 covers 14 residues. CDR3 nucleotides: TGCAGCGTTGGTCCACAGGGTACCTCCTACGAGCAGTACTTC. Translation gives CSVGPQGTSYEQYF.

V usage is TRBV28 and J usage is TRBJ1-1; possibly TRBD1 for D (6 bases). This CDR3 region has 12 residues. Germline-derived CDR1 and CDR2 are MDHEN and SYDVKM. The V end was cut by 7 bases, the J end by 7 bases, with 13 bases between. The CDR3 loop reads CASITDSYEAFF. In DNA form, the CDR3 reads TGTGCCAGCATTACGGACAGCTATGAAGCTTTCTTT.

This clone was recorded once. The rearrangement joins TRBV5-1 to TRBJ2-7; 7 bases align to TRBD1. V shed 4 bases, J shed 2 bases, and the junction held 15 bases outside the gene matches. The length of the CDR3 is 17 residues. Germline CDR1 reads SGHRS; CDR2 reads YFSETQ. In nucleotides, the CDR3 is TGCGCCAGCAGCCAAGGATTACGTTCAGGGGGTCCCTACGAGCAGTACTTC. It translates to CASSQGLRSGGPYEQYF.

The J gene is TRBJ2-1, the V gene TRBV5-1, with D hard to call. V was shortened by 1 base and J by 8 bases, with 4 bases between the two germline ends. From germline, CDR1 is SGHRS and CDR2 YFSETQ. The CDR3 consists of 11 residues. Here the CDR3 reads CASSLFDEQFF. CDR3 nucleotide sequence: TGCGCCAGCAGCTTGTTCGATGAGCAGTTCTTC.

This chain connects TRBV2 to TRBJ1-5; 10 nucleotides line up with TRBD1. CDR3 length equals 15 residues. Germline values: CDR1 SNHLY, CDR2 FYNNEI. With 3 bases clipped from V and 6 bases from J, the junction kept 5 bases outside the gene matches. The CDR3 region has the DNA TGTGCCAGCAGTGAGCCGGGACAGGGGAGTCAGCCCCAGCATTTT. Translating it yields CASSEPGQGSQPQHF.

The CDR3 DNA reads as TGTGCCAGCTCACCCCCTCTTAAACTAGTTCCCTACAATGAGCAGTTCTTC. Its protein is CASSPPLKLVPYNEQFF. The V call is TRBV18, the J call TRBJ2-1, with D maybe TRBD2 (5 bases). Per germline, CDR1 KGHSH and CDR2 LQKENI. This CDR3 is 17 amino acids long. Trimming cost V 3 bases and J 2 bases, with 17 bases left between them.

This clone was recorded only once. This chain links TRBV6-5 with TRBJ1-2, with a possible D match to TRBD1 (6 bases). The CDR3 has 15 amino acids. V lost 4 bases and J 0 bases, leaving 12 bases between the germline ends. Germline V gene data show CDR1 as MNHEY and CDR2 as SVGAGI. The CDR3 loop is CASSSADRTNYGYTF. The CDR3 DNA reads TGTGCCAGCAGTTCTGCGGACAGAACTAACTATGGCTACACCTTC.

The chain recombines TRBV19 with TRBJ1-3; D possibly corresponds to TRBD1 (6 bases). The CDR3 has 16 amino acids. The V and J ends lost 4 bases and 3 bases respectively, with 16 bases between them. Germline V gene sequence: CDR1 LNHDA, CDR2 SQIVND (reference sequence). The CDR3 DNA sequence: TGTGCCAGTAGTAACCACAGGGTTCTAGGTGGAAACACCATATATTTT. Protein sequence: CASSNHRVLGGNTIYF.

V is TRBV28 and J is TRBJ1-2; D is undetermined. The CDR3 contains 12 residues. Germline assignment: CDR1 MDHEN and CDR2 SYDVKM. Trimming stripped 5 bases from V and 2 bases from J, with 6 bases between. CDR3 sequence (DNA): TGTGCCAGCAGTGCTCTAAACTATGGCTACACCTTC. It translates to CASSALNYGYTF.

V gene TRBV27 combines with J gene TRBJ2-1; D may be TRBD1 (6 bases). Between the trimmed V and J ends, which lost 6 bases and 8 bases, there was a span of 20 bases. This CDR3 comprises 15 residues. From germline, CDR1 is MNHEY and CDR2 SMNVEV (reference sequence). In DNA form, the CDR3 reads TGTGCCAGCAGCCGGGCTACGTTAGAGGGGGATGAGCAGTTCTTC. Residues: CASSRATLEGDEQFF.

With respect to this clone: Other DNA sequences of this sample code for an identical CDR3. This CDR3 reads CASSPDGSTGELFF. The CDR3 coding sequence is TGCGCCAGCAGCCCAGACGGTAGCACCGGGGAGCTGTTTTTT. V and J are TRBV5-1 and TRBJ2-2; D unresolved. This CDR3 has 14 residues. Germline-derived CDR1 and CDR2 are SGHRS and YFSETQ. V was trimmed by 4 bases and J by 4 bases, leaving 11 bases between them.

The chain couples TRBV5-4 to TRBJ1-2, with a tentative D call TRBD1 (6 bases). Trimming took 0 bases from V and 8 from J, leaving 14 bases between them. CDR1 and CDR2 (germline): SGHNT, YYREEE (reference sequence). This CDR3 is built from 14 residues. CDR3 amino acids: CASSLESGVRGYTF. The CDR3 DNA follows: TGTGCCAGCAGCTTGGAGTCAGGGGTACGGGGCTACACCTTC.

This clone was seen just once. This chain links TRBV10-1 with TRBJ2-1, with 9 positions matching TRBD2. There are 12 residues in the CDR3. Germline loops: CDR1 WNHNN, CDR2 SYGVQD (reference sequence). With 0 bases clipped from V and 13 bases from J, the junction kept 1 base outside the gene matches. The CDR3 loop reads CASSESSGSQFF. In DNA, the CDR3 is TGCGCCAGCAGTGAGTCTAGCGGGAGCCAGTTCTTC.

V gene TRBV29-1 combines with J gene TRBJ2-3; no clear D. The CDR3 is 11 amino acids. Trimming cost V 8 bases and J 6 bases, with 12 bases left between them. Germline V gene lookup returns CDR1 SQVTM and CDR2 ANQGSEA. The CDR3 nucleotides read TGCAGCACACTTAGTTCGGATACGCAGTATTTT. Amino acid sequence: CSTLSSDTQYF.

This chain links TRBV29-1 with TRBJ1-2, with TRBD1 matching 7 bases. V shed 5 bases and J 0 bases; nucleotides not matched to a gene: 12. The CDR3 length is 16 residues. Germline CDR1 SQVTM, CDR2 ANQGSEA. The CDR3 nucleotides are TGCAGCGTTCCAAAAGAGGCAGGGGGGCCTAACTATGGCTACACCTTC. It translates to CSVPKEAGGPNYGYTF.

The genes are TRBV7-9 and TRBJ2-1; the match to TRBD2 covers 11 bases. The CDR3 loop spans 16 amino acids. Per the germline V gene, CDR1 is SEHNR and CDR2 is FQNEAQ (reference sequence). V dropped 5 bases and J dropped 7; count of bases not matched to a gene: 10. CDR3 loop: CASSTDLGLAGNEQFF. DNA for the CDR3: TGTGCCAGCAGCACCGACCTCGGACTAGCGGGTAATGAGCAGTTCTTC. The full variable domain, with the rest looked up from reference TRBV7-9 and TRBJ2-1, is DTGVSQNPRHKITKRGQNVTFRCDPISEHNRLYWYRQTLGQGPEFLTYFQNEAQLEKSRLLSDRFSAERPKGSFSTLEIQRTEQGDSAMYLCASSTDLGLAGNEQFFGPGTRLTVL.

The rearrangement uses TRBV29-1 and TRBJ2-1; TRBD2 might be the D (7 bases). This CDR3 region has 14 residues. Trimming left V 7 bases short and J 4 bases short, with 17 bases between. The germline V gene encodes CDR1 SQVTM and CDR2 ANQGSEA. In DNA, the CDR3 is TGCAGCGCCGGGGGGCTGAAGGGATACAATGAGCAGTTCTTC. Amino acid sequence: CSAGGLKGYNEQFF.

CDR3 protein: CASSQGQVRNQPQHF. The DNA of the CDR3 is TGCGCCAGCAGCCAAGGGCAGGTCCGAAATCAGCCCCAGCATTTT. J is TRBJ1-5 and V is TRBV4-1; no definite D call. CDR3 length: 15 residues. V shed 1 base and J shed 4 bases, with 11 bases lying between them. Germline assignment: CDR1 MGHRA and CDR2 YSYEKL.